The 6 T cell receptor beta chains below all came from one sample that was sequenced in a study of response to subunit inactivated influenza vaccine. TCRdb processed the RT-PCR reads anew with MiXCR; each CDR3 protein has one entry. The table records about 650,000 distinct CDR3 sequences, around 16% of them present only once. The source material was PBMCs from blood, sampled about 11 days after vaccination. These receptors were taken from a man in his fifties or sixties who received an inactivated influenza vaccine.

This clonotype was counted a few times. The chain's CDR3 is CASRLDSTGMGNEQFF. The CDR3 DNA reads TGTGCCAGCAGGCTAGACTCGACAGGGATGGGCAATGAGCAGTTCTTC. The chain combines TRBV7-2 with TRBJ2-1, with TRBD1 matching over 7 bases. From germline, CDR1 is SGHTA and CDR2 FQGNSA. Trimming cost V 6 bases and J 6 bases; bases outside gene matches: 14. The CDR3 runs 16 residues. The full variable domain, its missing parts supplied by reference TRBV7-2 and TRBJ2-1, is GAGVSQSPSNKVTEKGKDVELRCDPISGHTALYWYRQSLGQGLEFLIYFQGNSAPDKSGLPSDRFSAERTGGSVSTLTIQRTQQEDSAVYLCASRLDSTGMGNEQFFGPGTRLTVL.

This clonotype has more than one count but fewer than ten. The gene calls are TRBV29-1 and TRBJ2-3; TRBD1 aligns across 10 bases. The CDR3 covers 18 residues. V lost 2 bases to trimming and J lost 3 bases; unmatched junction nucleotides: 14. Germline loops: CDR1 SQVTM, CDR2 ANQGSEA. This CDR3 reads CSVEPPPGTGQGTDTQYF. The CDR3 region has the DNA TGCAGCGTTGAACCTCCTCCGGGGACGGGACAGGGGACAGATACGCAGTATTTT.

The chain couples TRBV3-1 to TRBJ2-7, with D unresolved. Germline-derived CDR1 and CDR2 are LGHDT and YNNKEL (reference sequence). This CDR3 contains 16 residues. Trimming pared 4 bases from V and 0 bases from J, leaving 16 bases between. DNA of the CDR3: TGTGCCAGCAGCCCCCTGGTACGACTGACCTCCTACGAGCAGTACTTC. This sequence encodes CASSPLVRLTSYEQYF.

The chain has TRBV5-1 and TRBJ1-6; TRBD1 matches 7 bases. The CDR3 spans 13 residues. The trim removed 3 bases at V and 10 bases at J, leaving 4 bases unmatched. Germline assignment: CDR1 SGHRS and CDR2 YFSETQ. This chain's CDR3 is CASSSGQLSPLHF. The DNA for the CDR3 is TGCGCCAGCAGCTCGGGACAGCTATCACCCCTCCACTTT.

V gene TRBV15 combines with J gene TRBJ2-2; 7 nucleotides agree with TRBD2. Germline assignment: CDR1 LNHNV and CDR2 YYDKDF (reference sequence). The CDR3 totals 15 residues. V shed 1 base and J 6 bases; nucleotides not matched to a gene: 5. The CDR3 bases are TGTGCCACCAGCAGAGCCTCGGGAGGAGCCGGGGAGCTGTTTTTT. The encoded protein is CATSRASGGAGELFF. The full variable domain, its missing parts supplied by reference TRBV15 and TRBJ2-2, is DAMVIQNPRYQVTQFGKPVTLSCSQTLNHNVMYWYQQKSSQAPKLLFHYYDKDFNNEADTPDNFQSRRPNTSFCFLDIRSPGLGDTAMYLCATSRASGGAGELFFGEGSRLTVL.

This clonotype has at least ten counts. The chain is built from TRBV29-1 and TRBJ2-5, with D possibly matching TRBD1 (5 bases). Deletions cut 4 bases from V and 2 bases from J, with 8 bases between. This CDR3 spans 12 amino acids. Germline loops: CDR1 SQVTM, CDR2 ANQGSEA. CDR3 bases: TGCAGCGTTGCAGCAGGGCAAGAGACCCAGTACTTC. Protein: CSVAAGQETQYF.